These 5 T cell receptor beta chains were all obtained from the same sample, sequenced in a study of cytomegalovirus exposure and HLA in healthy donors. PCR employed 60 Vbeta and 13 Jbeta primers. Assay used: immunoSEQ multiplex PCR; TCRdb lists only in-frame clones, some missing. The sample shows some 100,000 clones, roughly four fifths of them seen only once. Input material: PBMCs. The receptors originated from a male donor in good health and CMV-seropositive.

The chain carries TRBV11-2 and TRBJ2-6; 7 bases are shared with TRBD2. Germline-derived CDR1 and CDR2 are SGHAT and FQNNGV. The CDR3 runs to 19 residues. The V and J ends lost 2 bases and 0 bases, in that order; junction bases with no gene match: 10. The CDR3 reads CASSLTWGGPLSGANVLTF. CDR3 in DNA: TGTGCCAGCAGCTTAACCTGGGGGGGACCCCTCTCTGGGGCCAACGTCCTGACTTTC. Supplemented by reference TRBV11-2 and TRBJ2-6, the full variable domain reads EAGVAQSPRYKIIEKRQSVAFWCNPISGHATLYWYQQILGQGPKLLIQFQNNGVVDDSQLPKDRFSAERLKGVDSTLKIQPAKLEDSAVYLCASSLTWGGPLSGANVLTFGAGSRLTVL.

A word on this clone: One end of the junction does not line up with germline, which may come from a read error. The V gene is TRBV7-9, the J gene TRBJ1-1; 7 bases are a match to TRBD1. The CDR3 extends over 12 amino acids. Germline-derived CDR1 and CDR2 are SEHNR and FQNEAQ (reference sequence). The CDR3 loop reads CASSFPQDRFVF. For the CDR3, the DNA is TGTGCCAGCAGTTTTCCTCAGGACAGGTTCGTCTTT.

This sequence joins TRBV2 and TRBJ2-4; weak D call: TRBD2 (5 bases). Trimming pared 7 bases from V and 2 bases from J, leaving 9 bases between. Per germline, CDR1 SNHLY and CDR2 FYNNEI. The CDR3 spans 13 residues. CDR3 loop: CASKRLPKNIQYF. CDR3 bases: TGTGCCAGCAAGCGGCTTCCCAAAAACATTCAGTACTTC.

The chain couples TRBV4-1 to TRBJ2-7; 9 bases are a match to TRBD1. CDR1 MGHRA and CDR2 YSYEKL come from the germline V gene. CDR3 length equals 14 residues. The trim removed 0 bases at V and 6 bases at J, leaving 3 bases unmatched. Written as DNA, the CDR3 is TGCGCCAGCAGCCAAGAAACAGGGGGCTTCGAGCAGTACTTC. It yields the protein CASSQETGGFEQYF.

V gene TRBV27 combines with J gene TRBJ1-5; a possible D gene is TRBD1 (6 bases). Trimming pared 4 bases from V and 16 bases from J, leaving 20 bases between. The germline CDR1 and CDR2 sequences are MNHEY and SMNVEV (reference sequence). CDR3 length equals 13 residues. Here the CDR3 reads CASSSGPGGGQHF. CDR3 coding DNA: TGTGCCAGCAGTTCCGGGCCCGGGGGGGGCCAACATTTT.